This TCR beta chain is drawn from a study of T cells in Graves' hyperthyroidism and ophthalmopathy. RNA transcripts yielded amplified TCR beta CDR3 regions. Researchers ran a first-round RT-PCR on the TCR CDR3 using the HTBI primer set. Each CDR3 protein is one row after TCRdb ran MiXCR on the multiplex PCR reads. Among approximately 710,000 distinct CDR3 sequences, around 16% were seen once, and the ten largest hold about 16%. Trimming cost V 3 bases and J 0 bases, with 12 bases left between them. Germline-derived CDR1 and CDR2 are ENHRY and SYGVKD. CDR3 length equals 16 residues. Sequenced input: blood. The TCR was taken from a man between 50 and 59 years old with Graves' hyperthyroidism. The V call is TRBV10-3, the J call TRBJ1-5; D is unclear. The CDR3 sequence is CAISDQAVYSNQPQHF. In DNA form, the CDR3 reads TGTGCCATCAGTGATCAGGCAGTTTATAGCAATCAGCCCCAGCATTTT.